This is a list of T cell receptor beta chains from one sample in a study of long-term antiretroviral therapy in people with HIV. Data came from immunoSEQ multiplex PCR; TCRdb stores just in-frame clones and leaves some out. The data contain 25,000 to 35,000 clones, about 90% of them singletons. Specimen: unsorted PBMCs, collected 1.8 years after starting antiretroviral therapy. These receptors were taken from a woman between 18 and 29 years old with HIV. CDR3s include the opening cysteine and the closing phenylalanine or tryptophan. D genes are given only for firm matches. Size is stated for part of the rows, as once, few or many counts, or as a class when the clone is expanded.

abundance: NA; v_gene: TRBV19; d_gene: TRBD1; j_gene: TRBJ1-2; CDR3aa: CASGTGDYGYTF; CDR3nt: TGTGCCAGCGGGACAGGGGATTATGGCTACACCTTC
abundance: few; v_gene: TRBV7-6; d_gene: NA; j_gene: TRBJ1-2; CDR3aa: CASSPWEGFYGYTF; CDR3nt: TGTGCCAGCAGCCCCTGGGAGGGATTCTATGGCTACACCTTC
abundance: NA; v_gene: TRBV28; d_gene: NA; j_gene: TRBJ2-7; CDR3aa: CASSLGRATYEQYF; CDR3nt: TGTGCCAGCAGTTTGGGAAGAGCGACCTACGAGCAGTACTTC
abundance: few; v_gene: TRBV9; d_gene: NA; j_gene: TRBJ2-7; CDR3aa: CASSLGTQSSYEQYF; CDR3nt: TGTGCCAGCAGCCTCGGGACCCAGAGCTCCTACGAGCAGTACTTC
abundance: few; v_gene: TRBV25-1; d_gene: NA; j_gene: TRBJ2-3; CDR3aa: CASSENRVGTDTQYF; CDR3nt: TGTGCCAGCAGTGAGAACAGGGTTGGAACAGATACGCAGTATTTT
abundance: NA; v_gene: TRBV27; d_gene: NA; j_gene: TRBJ2-1; CDR3aa: CASSSGISSYNEQFF; CDR3nt: TGTGCCAGCAGTTCGGGGATTAGCTCCTACAATGAGCAGTTCTTC
abundance: NA; v_gene: TRBV9; d_gene: TRBD1; j_gene: TRBJ1-1; CDR3aa: CASSADRVMNTEAFF; CDR3nt: TGTGCCAGCAGCGCCGACAGGGTGATGAACACTGAAGCTTTCTTT
abundance: NA; v_gene: TRBV4-1; d_gene: TRBD2; j_gene: TRBJ2-2; CDR3aa: CASSPRGGLDGELFF; CDR3nt: TGCGCCAGCAGCCCCCGGGGGGGGTTGGACGGGGAGCTGTTTTTT
abundance: NA; v_gene: TRBV15; d_gene: NA; j_gene: TRBJ2-1; CDR3aa: CATSRPGLNNEQFF; CDR3nt: TGTGCCACCAGCAGGCCGGGACTTAACAATGAGCAGTTCTTC
abundance: NA; v_gene: TRBV15; d_gene: NA; j_gene: TRBJ2-5; CDR3aa: CATSRVGGETQYF; CDR3nt: TGTGCCACCAGCAGAGTAGGGGGGGAGACCCAGTACTTC
abundance: NA; v_gene: TRBV5-4; d_gene: NA; j_gene: TRBJ2-2; CDR3aa: CASSLGPRGRVTGELFF; CDR3nt: TGTGCCAGCAGCTTGGGGCCTCGGGGGCGGGTCACCGGGGAGCTGTTTTTT
abundance: NA; v_gene: TRBV6-1; d_gene: TRBD1; j_gene: TRBJ2-7; CDR3aa: CASTGQGMYEQYF; CDR3nt: TGTGCCAGCACGGGACAGGGAATGTACGAGCAGTACTTC
abundance: NA; v_gene: TRBV19; d_gene: TRBD2; j_gene: TRBJ2-1; CDR3aa: CASSIPTSGRFRSYNEQFF; CDR3nt: TGTGCCAGTAGTATCCCGACTAGCGGGAGGTTTAGGTCCTACAATGAGCAGTTCTTC
abundance: NA; v_gene: TRBV27; d_gene: NA; j_gene: TRBJ2-3; CDR3aa: CASSLIRIVAEPPTDTQYF; CDR3nt: TGTGCCAGCAGTTTAATTCGGATTGTAGCGGAGCCCCCCACAGATACGCAGTATTTT
abundance: NA; v_gene: TRBV2; d_gene: NA; j_gene: TRBJ2-7; CDR3aa: CASTPDGIASSYEQYF; CDR3nt: TGTGCCAGCACCCCCGATGGGATCGCCAGCTCCTACGAGCAGTACTTC
abundance: NA; v_gene: TRBV23-1; d_gene: NA; j_gene: TRBJ2-1; CDR3aa: CASPLSGRHYNEQFF; CDR3nt: TGCGCCAGTCCCCTTTCTGGGCGCCACTACAATGAGCAGTTCTTC
abundance: NA; v_gene: TRBV11-2; d_gene: TRBD2; j_gene: TRBJ2-7; CDR3aa: CASSSPGSGNLLYEQYF; CDR3nt: TGTGCCAGCAGCTCCCCGGGGAGCGGGAATCTTCTTTACGAGCAGTACTTC
abundance: NA; v_gene: TRBV7-2; d_gene: NA; j_gene: TRBJ2-7; CDR3aa: CASSEGRGPYRQYF; CDR3nt: TGTGCCAGCAGCGAGGGACGCGGCCCCTATCGGCAGTACTTC
abundance: NA; v_gene: TRBV19; d_gene: NA; j_gene: TRBJ1-3; CDR3aa: CASSIRGSGNTIYF; CDR3nt: TGTGCCAGTAGTATCCGCGGCTCTGGAAACACCATATATTTT
abundance: NA; v_gene: TRBV7-2; d_gene: NA; j_gene: TRBJ1-2; CDR3aa: CASSYYQPNYGYTF; CDR3nt: TGTGCCAGCAGCTATTACCAGCCTAACTATGGCTACACCTTC
abundance: NA; v_gene: TRBV19; d_gene: TRBD1; j_gene: TRBJ2-7; CDR3aa: CASKGQGEFEQYF; CDR3nt: TGTGCCAGTAAAGGACAGGGTGAATTCGAGCAGTACTTC
abundance: NA; v_gene: TRBV10-3; d_gene: NA; j_gene: TRBJ2-2; CDR3aa: CAISERSRIGGTGELFF; CDR3nt: TGTGCCATCAGTGAGAGGAGTAGGATCGGTGGCACCGGGGAGCTGTTTTTT
abundance: NA; v_gene: TRBV7-6; d_gene: NA; j_gene: TRBJ1-4; CDR3aa: CASSFRAPSTNEKLFF; CDR3nt: TGTGCCAGCAGCTTTAGGGCCCCCTCAACTAATGAAAAACTGTTTTTT
abundance: few; v_gene: TRBV28; d_gene: NA; j_gene: TRBJ1-2; CDR3aa: CASSLMGIGYTF; CDR3nt: TGTGCCAGCAGTTTAATGGGGATCGGCTACACCTTC
abundance: NA; v_gene: TRBV18; d_gene: NA; j_gene: TRBJ1-5; CDR3aa: CASSPTGPGGNQPQHF; CDR3nt: TGTGCCAGCTCACCGACGGGGCCAGGGGGCAATCAGCCCCAGCATTTT
abundance: NA; v_gene: TRBV19; d_gene: NA; j_gene: TRBJ2-3; CDR3aa: CASTPSGGGTDTQYF; CDR3nt: TGTGCCAGTACCCCCTCCGGGGGTGGCACAGATACGCAGTATTTT
abundance: NA; v_gene: TRBV5-4; d_gene: NA; j_gene: TRBJ2-1; CDR3aa: CASSFVRGPNNEQFF; CDR3nt: TGTGCCAGCAGCTTTGTGAGGGGTCCCAACAATGAGCAGTTCTTC
abundance: NA; v_gene: TRBV6-6; d_gene: NA; j_gene: TRBJ2-7; CDR3aa: CASSYNGQSGEQYF; CDR3nt: TGTGCCAGCAGTTACAACGGACAGTCTGGCGAGCAGTACTTC